The 21 T cell receptor beta chains reported below all come from one sample, sequenced in a study of identical twins. Via MiXCR, TCRdb re-called the 5' RACE reads, giving one row per CDR3 protein. The repertoire holds 450,000 to 650,000 distinct CDR3 sequences, with about 16% as singletons. These same records also appear under a second study, on yellow fever vaccine responses in identical twins.

The sequenced material came from CD4+ T cells sorted from blood. The source is a young woman in good health.

This clonotype was recorded a few times. The gene calls are TRBV28 and TRBJ2-5; D possibly matches TRBD1 or TRBD2 (5 bases each). This CDR3 is built from 13 residues. Germline CDR1 MDHEN, CDR2 SYDVKM. Trimming removed 8 bases from V and 0 bases from J, with 10 bases in between. The CDR3 DNA sequence: TGTGCCAGCGGGACCTCGTACCAAGAGACCCAGTACTTC. Translation: CASGTSYQETQYF.

The chain uses TRBV29-1 and TRBJ2-5; 10 nucleotides match TRBD2. The V gene's germline CDR1 is SQVTM and CDR2 ANQGSEA. The trim removed 4 bases at V and 1 base at J, leaving 6 bases unmatched. This CDR3 spans 15 amino acids. The DNA of the CDR3 is TGCAGCGTTGGACTAGCGGGCGCCTTCCAAGAGACCCAGTACTTC. Amino acid sequence: CSVGLAGAFQETQYF.

The DNA of the CDR3 is TGCAGTGCTAAAGGACTAGCGGGACGTAATGAGCAGTTCTTC. Translating gives CSAKGLAGRNEQFF. The rearrangement joins TRBV20-1 to TRBJ2-1; TRBD2 matches at 12 bases. The CDR3 length is 14 residues. Germline trimming cut 4 bases from V and 7 bases from J; bases unmatched to any gene: 5. Germline V gene data show CDR1 as DFQATT and CDR2 as SNEGSKA (reference sequence).

This clonotype appeared a few times. The chain couples TRBV10-3 to TRBJ2-1, with 11 bases that match TRBD1. The CDR3 spans 18 residues. J gave up 4 bases and V 5 bases, and 13 bases lay outside the gene matches. The V gene's germline CDR1 is ENHRY and CDR2 SYGVKD. CDR3 region: CAISLGQGADSGYNEQFF. CDR3 DNA sequence: TGTGCCATCAGTCTCGGACAGGGGGCGGACTCGGGGTACAATGAGCAGTTCTTC.

J is TRBJ2-7 and V is TRBV3-1; the D is unclear. The CDR3 is 12 amino acids. Germline V CDR1 and CDR2: LGHDT, YNNKEL (reference sequence). Trimming took 1 base from V and 6 from J, leaving 7 bases between them. CDR3 DNA: TGTGCCAGCAGCCAAGTAGGTGGCGAGCAGTACTTC. This gives the protein CASSQVGGEQYF.

The chain couples TRBV7-9 to TRBJ1-6, with TRBD1 as a possible D gene (6 bases). The CDR3 extends over 14 amino acids. Trimming removed 0 bases from V and 10 bases from J, with 10 bases in between. The germline V gene has CDR1 SEHNR and CDR2 FQNEAQ (reference sequence). The CDR3 DNA reads TGTGCCAGCAGCTTAGCACAGGGCCGGTCACCCCTCCACTTT. Translation: CASSLAQGRSPLHF.

J is TRBJ2-1 and V is TRBV24-1, with D possibly TRBD1 on 6 matching bases. Trimming left V 5 bases short and J 7 bases short, with 11 bases between. The CDR3 has 13 amino acids. The germline gives CDR1 KGHDR, CDR2 SFDVKD. DNA for the CDR3: TGTGCCACCAGTGGCCGGGGACAAAATGAGCAGTTCTTC. Its protein is CATSGRGQNEQFF.

The rearrangement joins TRBV5-1 to TRBJ1-1; D might be TRBD1 (6 bases). CDR1 SGHRS and CDR2 YFSETQ come from the germline V gene. This CDR3 region has 15 residues. Trimming took 0 bases from V and 4 from J, leaving 13 bases between them. CDR3 sequence reads: CASSLATGTGTEAFF. Here the CDR3 DNA reads TGCGCCAGCAGCTTGGCCACAGGGACGGGCACTGAAGCTTTCTTT.

The chain uses TRBV28 and TRBJ2-1; TRBD2 aligns across 7 bases. Germline V gene sequence: CDR1 MDHEN, CDR2 SYDVKM. CDR3 length: 16 amino acids. The junction had 6 bases not matched to a gene; V was cut back by 1 base and J by 3 bases. The DNA for the CDR3 is TGTGCCAGCAGTTTATTCCTAGCGGCCCTCTACAATGAGCAGTTCTTC. Its translation is CASSLFLAALYNEQFF.

The chain carries TRBV20-1 and TRBJ1-1; D may be TRBD1 (6 bases). Trimming shortened V by 2 bases and J by 5 bases, and 15 bases separated the two germline ends. This CDR3 spans 14 amino acids. Germline CDR1 is DFQATT and CDR2 is SNEGSKA (reference sequence). This CDR3 reads CSARPLTGQTEAFF. The CDR3 bases are TGCAGTGCTAGACCCCTGACAGGACAGACTGAAGCTTTCTTT.

This clonotype appeared a few times. The J gene is TRBJ2-5, the V gene TRBV25-1; possibly TRBD1 for D (5 bases). Deletions cut 3 bases from V and 5 bases from J, with 25 bases between. This CDR3 contains 18 residues. CDR1 and CDR2 (germline): MGHDK, SYGVNS. CDR3: CASSDSHEDISSPETQYF. The DNA of the CDR3 is TGTGCCAGCAGTGATTCTCACGAGGACATTTCTTCCCCCGAGACCCAGTACTTC.

This clonotype appeared many times. The chain is built from TRBV25-1 and TRBJ2-2; D remains ambiguous. Germline V gene sequence: CDR1 MGHDK, CDR2 SYGVNS. The CDR3 covers 12 residues. Between the trimmed V and J ends, which lost 6 bases and 6 bases, there was a span of 8 bases. CDR3 coding DNA: TGTGCCAGCAGGACTGGGTCCGGGGAGCTGTTTTTT. Protein product: CASRTGSGELFF.

This rearrangement joins TRBV3-1 to TRBJ2-1, with D possibly being TRBD1 or TRBD2 (5 bases each). Germline V CDR1 and CDR2: LGHDT, YNNKEL (reference sequence). Trimming removed 3 bases at V and 7 bases at J, with 7 bases between. The CDR3 sequence is 12 residues long. The CDR3 loop reads CASSQRGNEQFF. The CDR3 DNA is TGTGCCAGCAGCCAGAGGGGTAATGAGCAGTTCTTC.

This clonotype was seen more than once but under ten times. The V gene is TRBV10-1, the J gene TRBJ2-1, with TRBD2 matching 8 bases. This CDR3 comprises 16 residues. Germline V lookup: CDR1 WNHNN, CDR2 SYGVQD (reference sequence). V shed 5 bases, J shed 6 bases, and the junction held 12 bases outside the gene matches. The CDR3 DNA sequence: TGCGCCAGCAGTACCCTCCTGAATAGCGGGACCAATGAGCAGTTCTTC. Translated: CASSTLLNSGTNEQFF.

This chain links TRBV20-1 with TRBJ2-1; 11 bases line up with TRBD2. This CDR3 spans 20 amino acids. The junction had 14 bases not matched to a gene; V was cut back by 1 base and J by 0 bases. CDR1 and CDR2 from the germline V gene are DFQATT and SNEGSKA (reference sequence). The CDR3: CSARAPILAGDQPSYNEQFF. CDR3 DNA sequence: TGCAGTGCTAGAGCACCCATACTAGCGGGAGACCAACCCTCCTACAATGAGCAGTTCTTC.

The V call is TRBV28, the J call TRBJ2-1, with 13 bases identical to TRBD2. Trimming removed 8 bases from V and 8 bases from J; junction bases left unmatched: 9. The CDR3 has 15 residues. The germline V gene encodes CDR1 MDHEN and CDR2 SYDVKM. CDR3 protein: CASGKLAGGQDEQFF. For the CDR3, the DNA is TGTGCCAGCGGGAAACTAGCGGGGGGGCAGGATGAGCAGTTCTTC.

This clonotype has only a few counts. The chain couples TRBV5-1 to TRBJ1-1; 7 nucleotides align to TRBD1. V shed 4 bases and J 0 bases; nucleotides not matched to a gene: 6. This CDR3 comprises 15 residues. The germline gives CDR1 SGHRS, CDR2 YFSETQ. The CDR3 DNA reads TGCGCCAGCAGCCCAGGACAGGCCCTGAACACTGAAGCTTTCTTT. Translation gives CASSPGQALNTEAFF.

The genes are TRBV20-1 and TRBJ2-1; 8 bases match TRBD2. Germline V gene lookup returns CDR1 DFQATT and CDR2 SNEGSKA (reference sequence). The ends lost 0 bases at V and 3 bases at J; junction bases unmatched: 13. CDR3 size: 18 residues. This CDR3 reads CSAREVLERGSFYNEQFF. The CDR3 DNA reads as TGCAGTGCTAGAGAAGTGTTAGAGCGGGGGTCTTTCTACAATGAGCAGTTCTTC.

The chain carries TRBV29-1 and TRBJ1-2; TRBD1 might be the D (6 bases). Between the trimmed V and J ends, which lost 7 bases and 4 bases, there was a span of 16 bases. Germline CDR1 reads SQVTM; CDR2 reads ANQGSEA. This CDR3 region has 13 residues. The CDR3: CSARWGLGYGYTF. CDR3 bases: TGCAGCGCCCGGTGGGGGCTGGGCTATGGCTACACCTTC.

This chain connects TRBV28 to TRBJ2-3, with 11 bases matching TRBD2. The germline V gene encodes CDR1 MDHEN and CDR2 SYDVKM. J lost 0 bases, V lost 5 bases, and 13 bases had no gene match. This CDR3 contains 19 residues. DNA of the CDR3: TGTGCCAGCAGTCCCCTAGCGGGAGGCCGGGGTTTTAGCACAGATACGCAGTATTTT. It translates to CASSPLAGGRGFSTDTQYF.

In this sample, this clonotype turned up a few times. The rearrangement uses TRBV14 and TRBJ2-2; D is unresolved. CDR3 size: 14 residues. Trimming shortened V by 0 bases and J by 3 bases, and 5 bases separated the two germline ends. CDR1 is SGHDN and CDR2 is FVKESK in the germline V gene. The CDR3 is CASSQDWDTGELFF. The CDR3 DNA reads as TGTGCCAGCAGCCAAGATTGGGACACCGGGGAGCTGTTTTTT.